These T cell receptor beta chains were read from a single sample in a study of T cells after yellow fever vaccination. Each CDR3 protein is one row after TCRdb ran MiXCR on the 5' RACE reads. This table has under 550,000 distinct CDR3 sequences, about a fifth appearing once. Source: PBMCs, taken roughly 20 days after the first yellow fever vaccination. These receptors came from a man between 18 and 29 years old who received the YFV17D yellow fever vaccine. The CDR3 runs from the conserved cysteine through the conserved F or W. The D gene is left open where the match is weak. Some rows have no size entry. The others give once, few or many, or a class for an expanded clone.

V	size	J	length	D	DNA	CDR3
TRBV7-2	NA	TRBJ2-1	15	TRBD2	TGTGCCAGCAGTTTCCCACCGGGGGGCTACAATGAGCAGTTCTTC	CASSFPPGGYNEQFF
TRBV7-7	NA	TRBJ1-5	13	NA	TGTGCTAGCAGCGTTGACCGCGATCAGCCCCAGCATTTT	CASSVDRDQPQHF
TRBV6-1	NA	TRBJ1-4	14	NA	TGTGCCAGCAGTGAAGTCTCAACTAATGAAAAACTGTTTTTT	CASSEVSTNEKLFF
TRBV7-2	many	TRBJ2-3	14	NA	TGTGCCAGCAGCTTAGCCAGGGCAATAGATACGCAGTATTTT	CASSLARAIDTQYF
TRBV29-1	few	TRBJ1-1	14	NA	TGCAGCGTTGTTCGACTGGACATGAACACTGAAGCTTTCTTT	CSVVRLDMNTEAFF
TRBV10-3	NA	TRBJ2-1	13	NA	TGTACCATCAGTTTATCAAGGGGGAATGAGCAGTTCTTC	CTISLSRGNEQFF
TRBV12-3/TRBV12-4	few	TRBJ2-3	12	NA	TGTGCCAGCACTCGCAGCACAGATACGCAGTATTTT	CASTRSTDTQYF
TRBV7-9	NA	TRBJ1-4	14	NA	TGTGCCAGCAGCTTTTCCAGGGCGAGAGAAAAACTGTTTTTT	CASSFSRAREKLFF
TRBV5-1	few	TRBJ2-3	14	TRBD1	TGCGCCAGCAGCTTGACAGGGGACACAGATACGCAGTATTTT	CASSLTGDTDTQYF
TRBV4-1	few	TRBJ2-5	16	TRBD1	TGCGCCAGCAGCGACCAGGTGGACAGGGCTTGGGAGACCCAGTACTTC	CASSDQVDRAWETQYF
TRBV12-3/TRBV12-4	many	TRBJ1-5	13	NA	TGTGCCAGCAGCAAAGACAGAAATCAGCCCCAGCATTTT	CASSKDRNQPQHF
TRBV3-1	NA	TRBJ1-2	15	NA	TGTGCCTCCTGCCAAGGCCCTGACGGAGGGTCTGGCTACACCTTC	CASCQGPDGGSGYTF
TRBV5-1	NA	TRBJ2-5	13	TRBD2	TGCGCCAGCAAACTAGCGGGGCAAGAGACCCAGTACTTC	CASKLAGQETQYF
TRBV5-1	NA	TRBJ2-7	15	NA	TGCGCCAGCAAAGGCGACATCCGCCCTTCCTACGAGCAGTACTTC	CASKGDIRPSYEQYF
TRBV2	once	TRBJ2-6	15	NA	TGTGCCAGCAACAGTGATGCATCTGGGGCCAACGTCCTGACTTTC	CASNSDASGANVLTF
TRBV7-2	few	TRBJ2-5	16	NA	TGTGCCAGCAGCTTCCCCGGACTAGGGGGACAAGAGACCCAGTACTTC	CASSFPGLGGQETQYF
TRBV24-1	NA	TRBJ2-2	18	NA	TGTGCCACCAGTGATCCCGGGGTAGGGGGTTCCTCCACCGGGGAGCTGTTTTTT	CATSDPGVGGSSTGELFF
TRBV5-6	NA	TRBJ2-2	14	NA	TGTGCCAGCAAGGCCCGTAAAACCACCGGGGAGCTGTTTTTT	CASKARKTTGELFF
TRBV7-9	NA	TRBJ2-1	14	NA	TGTGCCAGCAGCTCCCCGGCAGGGGTCAATGAGCAGTTCTTC	CASSSPAGVNEQFF
TRBV10-3	NA	TRBJ1-2	14	TRBD1	TGTGCCATCAGTGTGGACAGGCGCACCTATGGCTACACCTTC	CAISVDRRTYGYTF
TRBV6-2/TRBV6-3	few	TRBJ2-5	16	TRBD2	TGTGCCAGCAGTTTCATACTAGCGGGGAATGAAGAGACCCAGTACTTC	CASSFILAGNEETQYF
TRBV7-3	few	TRBJ2-1	15	NA	TGTGCCAGCAGCTTAGTCCTCTCTTCCTACAATGAGCAGTTCTTC	CASSLVLSSYNEQFF
TRBV12-3/TRBV12-4	few	TRBJ2-5	14	NA	TGTGCCAGCAGTTGGGACGCATACCAAGAGACCCAGTACTTC	CASSWDAYQETQYF
TRBV25-1	once	TRBJ1-6	14	NA	TGTGCCAGCAGACAGACAGGAGATAATTCACCCCTCCACTTT	CASRQTGDNSPLHF
TRBV7-2	NA	TRBJ1-2	15	TRBD1	TGTGCCAGCAGCCCCACAGGGGGCGAGGGCTATGGCTACACCTTC	CASSPTGGEGYGYTF
TRBV10-3	few	TRBJ2-7	12	NA	TGTGCCTCCGAACGGGGCGGAGGCGAGCAGTACTTC	CASERGGGEQYF
TRBV28	NA	TRBJ2-5	16	NA	TGTGCCAGCAGCCCCGCGGCGGGGGCCGACCAAGAGACCCAGTACTTC	CASSPAAGADQETQYF
TRBV7-2	few	TRBJ2-3	15	TRBD2	TGTGCCAGCAGTCGGAGAGCGGGGGTTTGGGATACGCAGTATTTT	CASSRRAGVWDTQYF
TRBV6-1	few	TRBJ1-5	14	TRBD1	TGTGCCAGCAAACCGGGACAGGGATATCAGCCCCAGCATTTT	CASKPGQGYQPQHF
TRBV6-5	few	TRBJ2-5	16	NA	TGTGCCAGCAGTTACCGCGCAGGGAATCCTCAAGAGACCCAGTACTTC	CASSYRAGNPQETQYF
TRBV18	NA	TRBJ1-5	16	TRBD1	TGTGCCAGCTCACCTGCCACAGGGGAGTCTCACCAGCCCCAGCATTTT	CASSPATGESHQPQHF
TRBV9	NA	TRBJ1-6	18	NA	TGTGCCAGCAGCGTAGGCGGAATTAGAAGCTCCTATAATTCACCCCTCCACTTT	CASSVGGIRSSYNSPLHF
TRBV12-3/TRBV12-4	NA	TRBJ2-2	15	NA	TGTGCCAGCAGTTTGGGGCTTACGAACACCGGGGAGCTGTTTTTT	CASSLGLTNTGELFF
TRBV7-3	NA	TRBJ2-1	15	TRBD1	TGTGCCAGCAGCCAATACGGACAGGGGGCGGGTGAGCAGTTCTTC	CASSQYGQGAGEQFF
TRBV7-2	NA	TRBJ2-2	15	NA	TGTGCCAGCAGGAAATCCAGTCTGAACACCGGGGAGCTGTTTTTT	CASRKSSLNTGELFF
TRBV6-2/TRBV6-3	few	TRBJ2-2	17	TRBD2	TGTGCCAGCAGTTTACTACTAGCGGGGGGTAACACCGGGGAGCTGTTTTTT	CASSLLLAGGNTGELFF
TRBV5-1	NA	TRBJ1-3	13	NA	TGCGCCAGCAGCTTGAGGTGGGGAAACACCATATATTTT	CASSLRWGNTIYF
TRBV4-2	NA	TRBJ2-3	12	TRBD1	TGTGCCAGCAGCCAAGGACAGGGGGGGCAGTATTTT	CASSQGQGGQYF
TRBV5-4	few	TRBJ2-2	15	TRBD2	TGTGCCAGCAGCTTGAAGCGGGGGGGCCCCGGGGAGCTGTTTTTT	CASSLKRGGPGELFF
TRBV10-3	NA	TRBJ1-5	13	TRBD1	TGTGCCATCAAAGGACAGGGTGAGCAGCCCCAGCATTTT	CAIKGQGEQPQHF
TRBV3-1	NA	TRBJ2-7	14	TRBD2	TGTGCCAGCAGCCAAGAAGGACTAGCGGACGAGCAGTACTTC	CASSQEGLADEQYF
TRBV25-1	NA	TRBJ2-3	15	NA	TGTGCCAGCAGAAGCGGGTCTTCCCCCATAGGGACGCAGTATTTT	CASRSGSSPIGTQYF
TRBV5-1	few	TRBJ2-1	15	TRBD2	TGCGCCAGCAGCAAGACTAGCGGGGGGTACGGTGAGCAGTTCTTC	CASSKTSGGYGEQFF
TRBV10-3	few	TRBJ2-1	12	NA	TGTGCCATGGGGGGCATCTACAATGAGCAGTTCTTC	CAMGGIYNEQFF
TRBV12-3/TRBV12-4	few	TRBJ2-7	15	NA	TGTGCCAGCAGTTACGGGGGCGGGACCATCGGAGAGCAGTACTTC	CASSYGGGTIGEQYF
TRBV7-6	NA	TRBJ2-2	17	NA	TGTGCCAGCAGCTCACCCTGGGAATACAGGAACACCGGGGAGCTGTTTTTT	CASSSPWEYRNTGELFF
TRBV7-9	NA	TRBJ2-3	15	TRBD2	TGTGCCAGCCCAGCTTATTCCGGGGGGACAGATACGCAGTATTTT	CASPAYSGGTDTQYF
TRBV7-7	many	TRBJ2-2	12	NA	TGTGCCAGCAGCTTAGTTTCCGGGGAGCTGTTTTTT	CASSLVSGELFF
TRBV6-1	few	TRBJ2-7	14	NA	TGTGCCAGCAGGGACCGGGGACGAGGGCGCGAGCAGTACTTC	CASRDRGRGREQYF